A single sample gave rise to the 20 T cell receptor beta chains below, sequenced in a study of blood T cell repertoires in COVID-19. Method: immunoSEQ multiplex PCR; TCRdb's copy keeps in-frame clones and lacks some. The sample lists some 300,000 clones, less than 90% occurring once. The sequenced sample consisted of PBMCs or T cells enriched from blood (not recorded which). These receptors all stem from a woman aged 25 to 45 who had recovered from COVID-19.

CDR3 DNA sequence: TGTGCCAGTAGTGGGTCGTATTCTGGGAGCACCATATATTTT. Its protein is CASSGSYSGSTIYF. The V and J genes are TRBV19 and TRBJ1-3; unclear D gene. The CDR3 has 14 residues. Trimming took off 5 bases at V and 9 bases at J, with 17 bases between the two ends. Looked up from germline, CDR1 is LNHDA and CDR2 is SQIVND (reference sequence).

This clone was seen a single time. The chain recombines TRBV5-1 with TRBJ1-5; the D gene is possibly TRBD1 (6 bases). From germline, CDR1 is SGHRS and CDR2 YFSETQ. Trimming stripped 0 bases from V and 6 bases from J, with 13 bases between. The CDR3 spans 15 residues. The CDR3 loop reads CASSLEGGPGQPQHF. Written as DNA, the CDR3 is TGCGCCAGCAGCTTGGAAGGGGGTCCGGGTCAGCCCCAGCATTTT.

The chain recombines TRBV28 with TRBJ2-7; 8 bases agree with TRBD1. V dropped 4 bases and J dropped 3; count of bases not matched to a gene: 2. The CDR3 contains 13 residues. CDR1 is MDHEN, CDR2 SYDVKM, per germline. Here the CDR3 reads CASSWTGLYEQYF. The CDR3 DNA reads as TGTGCCAGCAGTTGGACAGGGCTCTACGAGCAGTACTTC.

The V call is TRBV18, the J call TRBJ2-7, with TRBD2 identical over 12 bases. The CDR3 totals 17 residues. Trimming took 2 bases from V and 0 from J; bases not matched to a gene: 5. CDR1 and CDR2 (germline): KGHSH, LQKENI. CDR3 sequence reads: CASSPASGGESSYEQYF. CDR3 in DNA: TGTGCCAGCTCACCAGCTAGCGGGGGGGAGAGCTCCTACGAGCAGTACTTC.

The chain uses TRBV24-1 and TRBJ2-5, with no clear D. Trimming cost V 12 bases and J 7 bases, with 20 bases left between them. This CDR3 region has 13 residues. The V gene's germline CDR1 is KGHDR and CDR2 SFDVKD. The CDR3: CAARSGATGTQYF. The CDR3 DNA is TGTGCCGCCCGGTCAGGCGCTACTGGGACCCAGTACTTC.

The chain uses TRBV6-5 and TRBJ2-7; D not certain. The ends were cut back, 7 bases at V and 2 bases at J, with 15 bases in the middle. The V gene's germline CDR1 is MNHEY and CDR2 SVGAGI. The CDR3 runs 14 residues. The chain's CDR3 is CASTAYGVTYEQYF. DNA of the CDR3: TGTGCCAGCACTGCGTATGGTGTTACCTACGAGCAGTACTTC.

The chain joins TRBV28 to TRBJ1-2, with a possible D match to TRBD1 (6 bases). In germline, CDR1 is MDHEN, CDR2 SYDVKM. With 1 base removed from V and 5 bases from J, the gap between germline ends came to 11 bases. The CDR3 runs to 14 residues. The DNA of the CDR3 is TGTGCCAGCAGTTTATCAGCGGACAGTTATGGCTACACCTTC. Amino acids: CASSLSADSYGYTF.

The V gene is TRBV4-1, the J gene TRBJ2-7; the D is unclear. V was trimmed by 1 base and J by 3 bases, leaving 10 bases between them. The CDR3 has 14 amino acids. Germline CDR1 MGHRA, CDR2 YSYEKL. The CDR3 DNA reads as TGCGCCAGCAGCCAAGGGCAGGCTGACTACGAGCAGTACTTC. Translated, it gives CASSQGQADYEQYF.

This clone has a handful of counts. The rearrangement uses TRBV5-6 and TRBJ1-2, with 8 bases identical to TRBD1. Germline CDR1 SGHDT, CDR2 YYEEEE. The CDR3 is 15 amino acids. J gave up 7 bases and V 5 bases, and 13 bases lay outside the gene matches. Written as DNA, the CDR3 is TGTGCCAGCAGTTCCCGACAGGGGTTTCCTTTTGGCTACACCTTC. The encoded protein is CASSSRQGFPFGYTF.

V gene TRBV10-1 combines with J gene TRBJ2-5; tentatively, D is TRBD2 (6 bases). Germline loops: CDR1 WNHNN, CDR2 SYGVQD (reference sequence). The CDR3 totals 15 residues. V dropped 2 bases and J dropped 2 bases, with 12 bases sitting between them. This CDR3 reads CASSEGFGGQETQYF. Written as DNA, the CDR3 is TGCGCCAGCAGTGAGGGTTTTGGGGGGCAAGAGACCCAGTACTTC.

The V and J genes are TRBV24-1 and TRBJ1-2, with 7 positions matching TRBD1. Trimming removed 0 bases from V and 4 bases from J; junction bases left unmatched: 1. The CDR3 covers 14 residues. CDR1 and CDR2 from the germline V gene are KGHDR and SFDVKD. The DNA of the CDR3 is TGTGCCACCAGTGATTTGGACAGGGCCTATGGCTACACCTTC. This translates into CATSDLDRAYGYTF.

This clone has only one observation. This chain uses TRBV6-5 with TRBJ1-5, with 12 bases lining up with TRBD1. V trimming: 6 bases; J trimming: 8 bases; junction bases outside the gene matches: 8. The CDR3 has 15 amino acids. Germline V gene lookup returns CDR1 MNHEY and CDR2 SVGAGI. In DNA, the CDR3 is TGTGCCAGCAGACGGGACAGGGGGCGCCTTGAGCCCCAGCATTTT. Amino acids: CASRRDRGRLEPQHF.

This clone has only a few counts. This chain's CDR3 is CATRQGGYEQYF. Here the CDR3 DNA reads TGTGCCACCCGACAGGGGGGCTACGAGCAGTACTTC. V gene TRBV10-3 combines with J gene TRBJ2-7; TRBD1 agrees at 9 bases. V was pared by 10 bases and J by 3 bases, with 4 bases of the junction left unmatched. The CDR3 covers 12 residues. Germline assignment: CDR1 ENHRY and CDR2 SYGVKD.

The chain joins TRBV29-1 to TRBJ2-5, with D maybe TRBD2 (5 bases). V shed 6 bases and J shed 4 bases, with 15 bases lying between them. The CDR3 spans 13 residues. Germline V gene sequence: CDR1 SQVTM, CDR2 ANQGSEA. CDR3 in DNA: TGCAGCGTGGAGTCGCTAGCTGGAGAGACCCAGTACTTC. Translating gives CSVESLAGETQYF.

CDR3 residues: CASSSTGAEEQYF. CDR3 in DNA: TGTGCCAGCAGCTCCACAGGGGCCGAGGAGCAGTACTTC. This chain connects TRBV11-3 to TRBJ2-7; TRBD1 aligns across 7 bases. Per the germline V gene, CDR1 is SGHNT and CDR2 is YENEEA. The CDR3 sequence is 13 residues long. V lost 4 bases to trimming and J lost 7 bases; unmatched junction nucleotides: 7.

The rearrangement joins TRBV28 to TRBJ1-1; 7 bases match TRBD1. The germline CDR1 and CDR2 sequences are MDHEN and SYDVKM. The CDR3 runs 15 residues. With V trimmed by 5 bases and J by 7 bases, 13 bases remained unmatched. The CDR3 sequence: CASSPHQTGVGEAFF. The CDR3 region has the DNA TGTGCCAGCAGTCCCCACCAAACAGGGGTGGGTGAAGCTTTCTTT.

The chain combines TRBV10-3 with TRBJ2-7, with unresolved D. The CDR3 sequence is 12 residues long. The germline V gene has CDR1 ENHRY and CDR2 SYGVKD. The ends were cut back, 10 bases at V and 4 bases at J, with 14 bases in the middle. The CDR3 sequence: CATQTSSYEQYF. CDR3 nucleotide sequence: TGTGCCACCCAAACCAGTTCGTACGAGCAGTACTTC.

CDR3 amino acids: CASSQEPPGSAYEQYF. CDR3 nucleotides: TGTGCCAGCAGCCAAGAACCCCCAGGGTCCGCCTACGAGCAGTACTTC. V is TRBV3-1 (or the pseudogene TRBV3-2) and J is TRBJ2-7; a weak D match, TRBD1 (5 bases). This CDR3 spans 16 amino acids. Between the trimmed V and J ends, which lost 0 bases and 2 bases, there was a span of 14 bases. CDR1 is LGHDT and CDR2 is YNNKEL in the germline V gene (reference sequence).

J is TRBJ1-5 and V is TRBV6-1, with a weak D call TRBD1 (5 bases). Trimming pared 2 bases from V and 6 bases from J, leaving 14 bases between. The V gene's germline CDR1 is MNHNS and CDR2 SASEGT. The CDR3 length is 15 residues. Written as DNA, the CDR3 is TGTGCCAGCAGTGAATACACAGGTCTCAGTCAGCCCCAGCATTTT. Translation gives CASSEYTGLSQPQHF.

In DNA form, the CDR3 reads TGTGCCAGTAGTAGGGACAGGGTTGGCAATCAGCCCCAGCATTTT. This encodes CASSRDRVGNQPQHF. The chain combines TRBV19 with TRBJ1-5; TRBD1 aligns across 9 bases. Germline lookup yields CDR1 LNHDA and CDR2 SQIVND (reference sequence). V was pared by 4 bases and J by 2 bases, with 3 bases of the junction left unmatched. This CDR3 has 15 amino acids. The entire variable domain, with the rest obtained from reference TRBV19 and TRBJ1-5, is as follows: DGGITQSPKYLFRKEGQNVTLSCEQNLNHDAMYWYRQDPGQGLRLIYYSQIVNDFQKGDIAEGYSVSREKKESFPLTVTSAQKNPTAFYLCASSRDRVGNQPQHFGDGTRLSIL.